These T cell receptor beta chains were read from a single sample in a study of post-analysis software for immune sequencing data. Each CDR3 protein gets one entry after TCRdb re-called the PCR reads with MiXCR. This table has hundreds of thousands of distinct CDR3 sequences, approximately 30% appearing once. The sequenced sample consisted of blood. These TCRs come from a girl aged 5 to 17 with multiple sclerosis. Each CDR3 is given with its conserved first and last residue.

>TRBV20-1|TRBJ1-4
CSATTGRGEKLFF
>TRBV12-3/TRBV12-4|TRBJ1-3
CASSSRVPEPRNTIYF
>TRBV6-5|TRBJ2-2
CASSQDRRGAGELFF
>TRBV20-1|TRBJ1-2
CSARDSGAGGYTF
>TRBV12-3/TRBV12-4|TRBJ2-7
CASSPGQASYEQYF
>TRBV2|TRBJ2-1
CASTSRGGGYNEQFF
>TRBV20-1|TRBJ2-3
CSAREVRARDTQYF
>TRBV7-9|TRBJ2-1
CASRPARREGLDEQFF
>TRBV28|TRBJ2-1
CASTRLAGRSYNEQFF
>TRBV14|TRBJ2-1
CASSPGLSLFNEQFF
>TRBV10-3|TRBJ2-3
CAISVRSGKYTDTQYF
>TRBV7-7|TRBJ1-4
CASSLGSENEKLFF
>TRBV10-3|TRBJ1-5
CAISESKGPSNQPQHF
>TRBV29-1|TRBJ1-5
CSVAGGANQPQHF
>TRBV6-2/TRBV6-3|TRBJ2-1
CASSYQTGSSQFF
>TRBV7-2|TRBJ2-5
CASSSGLAGKSQETQYF
>TRBV12-3/TRBV12-4|TRBJ2-1
CASSLAQFEFF
>TRBV14|TRBJ2-3
CASSQVGLAGSITDTQYF
>TRBV4-1|TRBJ2-1
CASSQDQGAYNEQFF
>TRBV12-3/TRBV12-4|TRBJ2-1
CASILATGYYNEQFF
>TRBV15|TRBJ2-5
CATSGGPAQYF
>TRBV29-1|TRBJ1-1
CSGKEVTEAFF
>TRBV7-9|TRBJ2-1
CASSSRTSGRAGEQFF
>TRBV5-1|TRBJ1-2
CASKPEATVLGYTF
>TRBV10-3|TRBJ1-1
CAGGSRVNTEAFF
>TRBV6-6|TRBJ1-2
CASSSVQVLINYGYTF
>TRBV18|TRBJ2-5
CASSQGTSGETQYF
>TRBV2|TRBJ2-7
CASEGTVTGYEQYF
>TRBV27|TRBJ1-2
CASASMASTRIYGYTF
>TRBV12-3/TRBV12-4|TRBJ1-2
CASSLNGYGYTF
>TRBV12-5|TRBJ2-1
CASGTDYHNEQFF
>TRBV27|TRBJ2-7
CASRKAGYSEQYF
>TRBV20-1|TRBJ2-3
CSASVGTSGRGTQYF
>TRBV10-3|TRBJ2-1
CAISESTGGGAYNEQFF
>TRBV2|TRBJ2-7
CASSDLDSYEQYF
>TRBV6-2/TRBV6-3|TRBJ2-1
CASSVRGIIAYNEQFF
>TRBV20-1|TRBJ2-3
CSARGLAGVDGTQYF
>TRBV29-1|TRBJ1-2
CSVEDKGRGGGYTF
>TRBV16|NA
CASSHGGIYEQYF
>TRBV4-3|TRBJ2-7
CASSQYLTGGSREQYF
>TRBV27|TRBJ2-7
CASSRGSTGGYEQYF
>TRBV7-2|TRBJ2-7
CASSSSSGRTKSEQYF
>TRBV29-1|TRBJ2-1
CSVAGTSGTVYNEQFF
>TRBV20-1|TRBJ1-2
CSAREPNYGYTF
>TRBV5-1|TRBJ2-1
CASSIRPSGMSYNEQFF
>TRBV6-5|TRBJ2-7
CASSYNLAGGPYEQYF
>TRBV6-1|TRBJ2-3
CASNLRAASRFSNTQYF
>TRBV19|TRBJ2-1
CASNGEAYNEQFF
>TRBV7-9|TRBJ2-5
CASSRTGAQETQYF
>TRBV29-1|TRBJ2-1
CSARDRLYSGGEQFF
>TRBV28|TRBJ2-7
CASSSPGQGSDEQYF
>TRBV12-3/TRBV12-4|TRBJ1-2
CASRLTGGAFSNGYTF
>TRBV7-2|TRBJ2-2
CASSLEGGELFF
>TRBV9|TRBJ2-7
CASSVNDREFAQYF
>TRBV7-9|TRBJ2-1
CASSSEGADHYNEQFF
>TRBV10-3|TRBJ2-5
CAISPGQGGETQYF
>TRBV5-1|TRBJ2-7
CASSVEGHYEQYF